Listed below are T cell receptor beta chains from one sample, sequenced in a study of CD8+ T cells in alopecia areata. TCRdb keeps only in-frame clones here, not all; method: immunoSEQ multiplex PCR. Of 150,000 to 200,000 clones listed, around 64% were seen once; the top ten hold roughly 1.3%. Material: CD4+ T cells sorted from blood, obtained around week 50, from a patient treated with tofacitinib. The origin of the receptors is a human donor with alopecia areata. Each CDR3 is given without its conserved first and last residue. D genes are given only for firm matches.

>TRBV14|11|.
ASSQDGGREAF
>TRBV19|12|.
ASTDRTTSYGYT
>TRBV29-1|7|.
SVRPGYT
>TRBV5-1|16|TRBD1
ASSLAGQGQRWNSPLH
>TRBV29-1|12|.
SVVDIWTNYGYT
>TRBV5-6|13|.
ASSSTVLTIYEQY
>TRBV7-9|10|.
ASSVSTREQF
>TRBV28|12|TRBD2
ASRLLAGMETQY
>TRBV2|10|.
ASRDVSYEQY
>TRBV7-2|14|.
ASSLGGRGSNQPQH
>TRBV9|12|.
ASSVGAGDTEAF
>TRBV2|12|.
AHGGGAEGQPQH
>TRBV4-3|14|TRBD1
ASSQDPTGPEETQY
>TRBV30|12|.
AWSPHLADTEAF
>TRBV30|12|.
AWSPKGPIGELF
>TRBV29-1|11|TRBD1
SVEEQGTTEAF
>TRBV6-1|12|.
ASSEVVIPHEQY
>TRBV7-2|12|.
ASSPDVSTDTQY
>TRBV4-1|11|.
ASSQEGHYGYT
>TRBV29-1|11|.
SVVVTQNTEAF
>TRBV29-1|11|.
SVEGTNTGELF
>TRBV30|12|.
AWSGDTVNYGYT
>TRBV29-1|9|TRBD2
SVWGGNEQY
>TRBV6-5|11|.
ASSQDFSYEQY
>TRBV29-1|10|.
SVESQEGTQY